One and the same sample provided the 10 T cell receptor beta chains below, sequenced in a study of PD-1 blockade in classical Hodgkin lymphoma. The protocol was immunoSEQ multiplex PCR, while the TCRdb copy is restricted to in-frame clones and leaves out a portion. The sample shows 25,000 to 35,000 clones, 65% to 80% of them seen only once. Documented time point: cycle 4 day 1 (C4D1), after 6 weeks of nivolumab. Brentuximab vedotin exposure varied, and every patient relapsed after autologous stem cell transplantation. The source material was peripheral blood mononuclear cells (PBMCs), sampled before the fourth cycle of nivolumab. The receptors stem from a human donor with classical Hodgkin lymphoma.

The rearrangement uses TRBV6-6 and TRBJ1-4; no clear D. The V end was cut by 2 bases, the J end by 3 bases, with 13 bases between. This CDR3 has 16 amino acids. CDR1 is MNHNY, CDR2 SVGAGI, per germline (reference sequence). The CDR3 bases are TGTGCCAGCAGTTACAACGGCGGCAAGGCTAATGAAAAACTGTTTTTT. This codes for CASSYNGGKANEKLFF.

J is TRBJ2-5 and V is TRBV19, with D possibly matching TRBD2 (7 bases). Trimming pared 3 bases from V and 3 bases from J, leaving 14 bases between. The CDR3 runs 15 residues. From germline, CDR1 is LNHDA and CDR2 SQIVND (reference sequence). CDR3 loop: CASSIRGATEETQYF. The CDR3 region has the DNA TGTGCCAGTAGTATTCGGGGGGCAACGGAAGAGACCCAGTACTTC.

The rearrangement joins TRBV10-3 to TRBJ1-5; the match to TRBD1 covers 7 bases. CDR1 is ENHRY, CDR2 SYGVKD, per germline. The CDR3 consists of 14 residues. The J segment lost 8 bases and the V segment lost 6 bases, leaving 10 bases of the junction unmatched. The chain's CDR3 is CAISTGTEREPQHF. CDR3 nucleotide sequence: TGTGCCATCAGCACCGGGACAGAAAGAGAGCCCCAGCATTTT.

V usage is TRBV7-9 and J usage is TRBJ1-2; TRBD1 matches at 10 bases. CDR1 is SEHNR, CDR2 FQNEAQ, per germline (reference sequence). This CDR3 region has 15 residues. The V gene end was trimmed by 4 bases and the J gene end by 7 bases; junction bases not matched to a gene: 9. The CDR3 bases are TGTGCCAGCAGCTACGGTCGGGACAGGGGCCCTGGCTACACCTTC. Its translation is CASSYGRDRGPGYTF.

The chain has TRBV6-1 and TRBJ1-1, with D tentatively TRBD1 (5 bases). V lost 2 bases and J 9 bases, leaving 13 bases between the germline ends. CDR3 length: 13 amino acids. Germline CDR1 MNHNS, CDR2 SASEGT. Here the CDR3 reads CASSESGMMKAFF. CDR3 nucleotides: TGTGCCAGCAGTGAATCAGGGATGATGAAAGCTTTCTTT.

This clone was picked up one time. The chain employs TRBV19 and TRBJ1-1, with D maybe TRBD1 (5 bases). The CDR3 has 13 residues. V gave up 4 bases and J gave up 4 bases, with 10 bases separating them. CDR1 LNHDA and CDR2 SQIVND come from the germline V gene (reference sequence). CDR3 region: CASSKRGITEAFF. Written as DNA, the CDR3 is TGTGCCAGTAGTAAGAGGGGAATCACTGAAGCTTTCTTT.

The sample holds a few counts of this clone. The V call is TRBV14, the J call TRBJ2-5, with 7 bases fitting TRBD2. The CDR3 spans 15 residues. The junction had 8 bases not matched to a gene; V was cut back by 1 base and J by 6 bases. CDR1 is SGHDN, CDR2 FVKESK, per germline. The CDR3 here is CASSQVGREWQTQYF. In nucleotides, the CDR3 is TGTGCCAGCAGCCAAGTGGGGAGGGAGTGGCAGACCCAGTACTTC.

The table lists this clone with a count of one. The chain employs TRBV11-1 and TRBJ1-3; D gene ambiguous. CDR3 size: 12 residues. V shed 3 bases and J shed 3 bases, with 3 bases lying between them. Germline V gene sequence: CDR1 SGHAT, CDR2 FQDESV (reference sequence). CDR3 DNA sequence: TGTGCCAGCAGCTTTTATGGAAACACCATATATTTT. Its protein is CASSFYGNTIYF.

This sequence joins TRBV4-1 and TRBJ2-7; weak D call: TRBD2 (5 bases). The length of the CDR3 is 15 residues. Germline V gene sequence: CDR1 MGHRA, CDR2 YSYEKL. V gave up 4 bases and J gave up 4 bases, with 17 bases separating them. The CDR3 protein is CASSRDRGPVYEQYF. In nucleotides, the CDR3 is TGCGCCAGCAGCCGCGACCGGGGTCCCGTATACGAGCAGTACTTC.

The gene calls are TRBV4-3 and TRBJ2-2, with TRBD1 identical over 7 bases. The germline gives CDR1 LGHNA, CDR2 YSLEER. J lost 3 bases, V lost 0 bases, and 4 bases had no gene match. The CDR3 totals 16 residues. CDR3 sequence: CASSQDYRGHTGELFF. CDR3 coding DNA: TGCGCCAGCAGCCAAGATTACAGGGGACACACCGGGGAGCTGTTTTTT.